Presented here are 21 T cell receptor beta chains from one specimen sequenced in a study of T cell responses to AZD1222 COVID-19 vaccine. Using immunoSEQ multiplex PCR, the repertoire was profiled, and TCRdb retains in-frame clones only, with some absent. The data contain roughly 140,000 clones, around nine tenths of them singletons. The material sequenced was peripheral blood, taken on day 0 of AZD1222 vaccination. These receptors all stem from an adult in good health.

V is TRBV12-3 or TRBV12-4 and J is TRBJ1-2, with unresolved D. V was shortened by 3 bases and J by 8 bases, with 13 bases between the two germline ends. The CDR3 has 13 residues. The CDR3 DNA reads TGTGCCAGCAGTTTCAGCCGGGTGGGAGGCTACACCTTC. As protein: CASSFSRVGGYTF.

This clone came up once. The chain recombines TRBV7-2 with TRBJ1-2, with D hard to call. CDR3 size: 14 residues. The V end lost 1 base, the J end lost 2 bases, and 8 bases lay between the germline ends. The germline V gene has CDR1 SGHTA and CDR2 FQGNSA. The CDR3 sequence is CASSLGTMNYGYTF. Written as DNA, the CDR3 is TGTGCCAGCAGCTTAGGGACCATGAACTATGGCTACACCTTC. Combining the CDR3 with reference TRBV7-2 and TRBJ1-2 gives the whole variable domain GAGVSQSPSNKVTEKGKDVELRCDPISGHTALYWYRQSLGQGLEFLIYFQGNSAPDKSGLPSDRFSAERTGGSVSTLTIQRTQQEDSAVYLCASSLGTMNYGYTFGSGTRLTVV.

As for this clone: This CDR3 is also generated by other DNA sequences in the sample. This sequence joins TRBV3-1 (or the pseudogene TRBV3-2) and TRBJ2-7; no firm D call. The length of the CDR3 is 12 residues. V shed 1 base and J shed 5 bases, with 6 bases lying between them. Looked up from germline, CDR1 is LGHDT and CDR2 is YNNKEL (reference sequence). Here the CDR3 reads CASSQVRDEQYF. The CDR3 nucleotides read TGTGCCAGCAGCCAAGTAAGGGACGAGCAGTACTTC.

The chain uses TRBV28 and TRBJ1-3, with 7 bases that match TRBD1. The CDR3 length is 14 residues. The junction had 2 bases not matched to a gene; V was cut back by 5 bases and J by 1 base. Germline CDR1 reads MDHEN; CDR2 reads SYDVKM. The DNA for the CDR3 is TGTGCCAGCAGTATACAGGGGTCTGGAAACACCATATATTTT. It is translated as CASSIQGSGNTIYF.

V and J are TRBV7-3 and TRBJ1-3; D remains unclear. The germline V gene encodes CDR1 SGHTA and CDR2 FQGTGA. The CDR3 covers 14 residues. Trimming took off 4 bases at V and 3 bases at J, with 10 bases between the two ends. The CDR3 nucleotides read TGTGCCAGCAGCTCCGCGTCTGGTGGAAACACCATATATTTT. Translating it yields CASSSASGGNTIYF.

The chain joins TRBV7-9 to TRBJ2-3; D not certain. V lost 1 base and J lost 3, with 14 bases in between. CDR3 length equals 16 residues. Per the germline V gene, CDR1 is SEHNR and CDR2 is FQNEAQ (reference sequence). CDR3 in amino acids: CASSLGVIVETDTQYF. The CDR3 nucleotides read TGTGCCAGCAGCTTAGGGGTCATAGTAGAGACAGATACGCAGTATTTT.

This sequence joins TRBV5-4 and TRBJ2-7; D uncertain. The length of the CDR3 is 14 residues. Trimming left V 4 bases short and J 4 bases short, with 15 bases between. The germline gives CDR1 SGHNT, CDR2 YYREEE (reference sequence). CDR3 nucleotide sequence: TGTGCCAGCAGCCAAACTGGACGCGATTACGAGCAGTACTTC. Its protein product is CASSQTGRDYEQYF.

The chain is built from TRBV4-2 and TRBJ1-1; D is unclear. Deletions cut 1 base from V and 6 bases from J, with 12 bases between. This CDR3 has 14 residues. Per the germline V gene, CDR1 is LGHNA and CDR2 is YNFKEQ. The CDR3 nucleotides read TGTGCCAGCAGCCAAGTTTCCCGGACGTCTGAAGCTTTCTTT. Its protein product is CASSQVSRTSEAFF.

This clone is a singleton in its sample. This chain links TRBV7-2 with TRBJ2-2; weak D call: TRBD2 (5 bases). CDR3 length: 13 amino acids. The V gene's germline CDR1 is SGHTA and CDR2 FQGNSA. Deletions cut 5 bases from V and 4 bases from J, with 8 bases between. DNA for the CDR3: TGTGCCAGCAGCATACTAGGCACCGGGGAGCTGTTTTTT. Translated, it gives CASSILGTGELFF.

The chain employs TRBV6-2 or TRBV6-3 and TRBJ2-7; 10 nucleotides align to TRBD2. CDR3 length: 14 residues. The ends lost 6 bases at V and 5 bases at J; junction bases unmatched: 7. The V gene's germline CDR1 is MNHEY and CDR2 SVGEGT. The CDR3 protein is CASRPSGGPDEQYF. Here the CDR3 DNA reads TGTGCCAGCAGGCCTAGCGGGGGCCCGGACGAGCAGTACTTC.

The genes are TRBV27 and TRBJ1-2; D not certain. V was shortened by 6 bases and J by 2 bases, with 13 bases between the two germline ends. Germline V gene data show CDR1 as MNHEY and CDR2 as SMNVEV (reference sequence). This CDR3 contains 14 residues. This CDR3 is CASSPGAVNYGYTF. In DNA form, the CDR3 reads TGTGCCAGCAGCCCCGGTGCCGTCAACTATGGCTACACCTTC.

The gene calls are TRBV27 and TRBJ2-3; D is perhaps TRBD2 (5 bases). V lost 4 bases to trimming and J lost 4 bases, with 9 bases between them. The CDR3 contains 13 residues. The germline V gene has CDR1 MNHEY and CDR2 SMNVEV (reference sequence). The CDR3 here is CASSYDGADTQYF. In nucleotides, the CDR3 is TGTGCCAGCAGTTACGACGGGGCAGATACGCAGTATTTT.

V and J are TRBV2 and TRBJ2-3; D is ambiguous. Germline V gene sequence: CDR1 SNHLY, CDR2 FYNNEI. The V and J ends lost 4 bases and 2 bases respectively, with 7 bases between them. The CDR3 is 13 amino acids. This CDR3 is CASSVETTDTQYF. CDR3 in DNA: TGTGCCAGCAGTGTGGAGACCACAGATACGCAGTATTTT.

CDR3 in amino acids: CASSLVAADETQYF. The CDR3 DNA reads as TGTGCCAGCAGTTTGGTAGCGGCAGACGAGACCCAGTACTTC. This chain uses TRBV28 with TRBJ2-5, with D possibly TRBD2 on 6 matching bases. V lost 3 bases to trimming and J lost 5 bases, with 13 bases between them. Germline V gene data show CDR1 as MDHEN and CDR2 as SYDVKM. CDR3 size: 14 residues. Full variable domain (remainder filled in from reference TRBV28 and TRBJ2-5): DVKVTQSSRYLVKRTGEKVFLECVQDMDHENMFWYRQDPGLGLRLIYFSYDVKMKEKGDIPEGYSVSREKKERFSLILESASTNQTSMYLCASSLVAADETQYFGPGTRLLVL.

The chain carries TRBV4-3 and TRBJ1-1; 8 bases are a match to TRBD1. The CDR3 contains 14 residues. Germline values: CDR1 LGHNA, CDR2 YSLEER. Trimming took 0 bases from V and 11 from J; bases not matched to a gene: 8. CDR3 coding DNA: TGCGCCAGCAGCCAAGATGCCAGGGGGCGGATGGCTTTCTTT. Its protein is CASSQDARGRMAFF.

The chain combines TRBV7-9 with TRBJ1-1; D not resolved. Germline assignment: CDR1 SEHNR and CDR2 FQNEAQ (reference sequence). The CDR3 spans 13 residues. The ends were cut back, 7 bases at V and 1 base at J, with 10 bases in the middle. The CDR3, as DNA: TGTGCCAGCACCTACACAGAGAACACTGAAGCTTTCTTT. Translation: CASTYTENTEAFF.

The chain carries TRBV10-3 and TRBJ1-5; 8 positions match TRBD1. The CDR3 length is 13 residues. V lost 8 bases and J lost 2; bases outside the gene matches: 2. Germline V lookup: CDR1 ENHRY, CDR2 SYGVKD. In DNA, the CDR3 is TGTGCCATCGACAGGGGTGGCAATCAGCCCCAGCATTTT. This gives the protein CAIDRGGNQPQHF.

This chain links TRBV7-2 with TRBJ2-1; D is perhaps TRBD1 or TRBD2 (5 bases each). The V gene's germline CDR1 is SGHTA and CDR2 FQGNSA. The CDR3 is made up of 15 amino acids. V was trimmed by 3 bases and J by 4 bases, leaving 13 bases between them. CDR3 sequence: CASSFLLGEYNEQFF. The CDR3 bases are TGTGCCAGCAGCTTTTTGCTGGGGGAATACAATGAGCAGTTCTTC.

The chain joins TRBV6-5 to TRBJ1-2; D possibly corresponds to TRBD1 (6 bases). V shed 8 bases and J shed 3 bases, with 10 bases lying between them. Germline V lookup: CDR1 MNHEY, CDR2 SVGAGI. The CDR3 has 12 residues. The CDR3 coding sequence is TGTGCCAGCTATAGACAGGACTATGGCTACACCTTC. Its translation: CASYRQDYGYTF.

This chain connects TRBV6-4 to TRBJ2-3; 7 bases fit TRBD1. This CDR3 has 14 residues. Per germline, CDR1 MRHNA and CDR2 SNTAGT. V was clipped by 8 bases and J by 5 bases; unmatched bases: 10. The CDR3 loop reads CASSPGTDGDTQYF. Written as DNA, the CDR3 is TGTGCCAGCTCTCCCGGGACAGACGGAGATACGCAGTATTTT.

The chain joins TRBV11-2 to TRBJ1-2; no clear D. Germline-derived CDR1 and CDR2 are SGHAT and FQNNGV. Trimming removed 0 bases at V and 4 bases at J, with 15 bases between. This CDR3 spans 16 amino acids. CDR3 in DNA: TGTGCCAGCAGCTTAGATCTTGAGGACGGACTCTATGGCTACACCTTC. Translating it yields CASSLDLEDGLYGYTF.